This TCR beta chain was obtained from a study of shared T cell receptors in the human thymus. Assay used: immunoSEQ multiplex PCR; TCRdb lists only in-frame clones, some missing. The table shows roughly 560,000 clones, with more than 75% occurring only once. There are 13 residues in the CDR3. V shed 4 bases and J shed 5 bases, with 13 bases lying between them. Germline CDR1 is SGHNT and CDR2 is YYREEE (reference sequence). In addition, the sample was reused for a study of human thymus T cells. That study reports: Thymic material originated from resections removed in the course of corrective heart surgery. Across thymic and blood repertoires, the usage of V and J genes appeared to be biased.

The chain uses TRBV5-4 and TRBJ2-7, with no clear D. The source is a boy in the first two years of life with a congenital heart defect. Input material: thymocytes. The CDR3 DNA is TGTGCCAGCAGCCCCCCGAGCATGGACGAGCAGTACTTC. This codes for CASSPPSMDEQYF.